This paragraph reports one T cell receptor beta chain. The target antigen is unknown. The entry originates in a study of T cells in Graves' hyperthyroidism and ophthalmopathy. General observations from the study: Before onset, ophthalmopathy was predicted by the model a median around 6 months earlier. Most thyroid clonotypes expanded above 0.001 were also detected in blood.

Template material for amplifying TCR beta CDR3 regions consisted of RNA transcripts. The TCR CDR3 was amplified in a first-round RT-PCR using the HTBI primer set. MiXCR, run by TCRdb on the multiplex PCR reads, gives a single entry per CDR3 protein. Among approximately 610,000 distinct CDR3 sequences listed, roughly 14% were seen once. With 3 bases removed from V and 0 bases from J, the gap between germline ends came to 11 bases. The CDR3 totals 15 residues. Germline-derived CDR1 and CDR2 are DFQATT and SNEGSKA (reference sequence). The genes are TRBV20-1 and TRBJ2-2; D gene ambiguous. What was sequenced was blood. The receptor's source is a woman aged 40 to 55 with Graves' ophthalmopathy. The CDR3 is CSARPRGPNTGELFF. Written as DNA, the CDR3 is TGCAGTGCTAGGCCTCGCGGCCCGAACACCGGGGAGCTGTTTTTT.